These T cell receptor beta chains were read from a single sample in a study of response to subunit inactivated influenza vaccine. One entry per CDR3 protein results from TCRdb running MiXCR on the RT-PCR reads. This sample has approximately 500,000 distinct CDR3 sequences, with approximately 12% found just once. Sequencing was performed on PBMCs from blood, taken roughly 48 days after vaccination. These receptors all stem from a man in his fifties who received an inactivated influenza vaccine. Each CDR3 is given with its conserved first and last residue. The order of the fields is J gene, V gene, D gene, clone size, CDR3 DNA, CDR3 protein. D genes are given only for firm matches. Part of the rows lack a size; the others show once, few, many or a class for expanded clones.

j_gene: TRBJ2-7
v_gene: TRBV4-2
d_gene: -
abundance: few
CDR3nt: TGTGCCAGCAGCCAAGGTTTCTCGAGTCAGCAGTACTTC
CDR3aa: CASSQGFSSQQYF

j_gene: TRBJ1-5
v_gene: TRBV6-5
d_gene: -
abundance: many
CDR3nt: TGTGCCAGCAGTTACTCGAGCCGGGGGGTTGGGAATCAGCCCCAGCATTTT
CDR3aa: CASSYSSRGVGNQPQHF

j_gene: TRBJ2-5
v_gene: TRBV24-1
d_gene: -
abundance: -
CDR3nt: TGTGCCACCAGTGATGTAGGACAGCTCAACCAAGAGACCCAGTACTTC
CDR3aa: CATSDVGQLNQETQYF

j_gene: TRBJ2-3
v_gene: TRBV5-1
d_gene: TRBD2
abundance: few
CDR3nt: TGCGCCAGCAGCCCCCAGACTAGCGGGACGGATACGCAGTATTTT
CDR3aa: CASSPQTSGTDTQYF

j_gene: TRBJ2-7
v_gene: TRBV20-1
d_gene: -
abundance: -
CDR3nt: TGCAGTGCTAGCCCCCGGGCCCCCTACGAGCAGTACTTC
CDR3aa: CSASPRAPYEQYF

j_gene: TRBJ2-1
v_gene: TRBV14
d_gene: -
abundance: once
CDR3nt: TGTGCCAGCAGCCCAAACTCGGACTTCCGTGAGCAGTTCTTC
CDR3aa: CASSPNSDFREQFF

j_gene: TRBJ2-7
v_gene: TRBV20-1
d_gene: -
abundance: -
CDR3nt: TGCAGTGCTAGAGACCAGCTCCGGACAGACGAGCAGTACTTC
CDR3aa: CSARDQLRTDEQYF

j_gene: TRBJ2-7
v_gene: TRBV5-8
d_gene: TRBD2
abundance: -
CDR3nt: TGTGCCAGCAGCTTGAAACTAGCGGGTATGATGAGGGACGAGCAGTACTTC
CDR3aa: CASSLKLAGMMRDEQYF

j_gene: TRBJ2-7
v_gene: TRBV5-1
d_gene: TRBD2
abundance: few
CDR3nt: TGCGCCAGCAGCTTGGGGCCCTCGCGGGAGGGCTTCTACGAGCAGTACTTC
CDR3aa: CASSLGPSREGFYEQYF

j_gene: TRBJ2-5
v_gene: TRBV11-2
d_gene: -
abundance: -
CDR3nt: TGTGCCAGCAGCTCTTTTTCGGTCCGGAGGGAAGCGGAACGGGAGACCCAGTACTTC
CDR3aa: CASSSFSVRREAERETQYF

j_gene: TRBJ2-1
v_gene: TRBV28
d_gene: -
abundance: few
CDR3nt: TGTGCCAGCAGTTTAAACTATGAGCAGTTCTTC
CDR3aa: CASSLNYEQFF

j_gene: TRBJ2-1
v_gene: TRBV10-3
d_gene: -
abundance: -
CDR3nt: TGTGCCATCAGTGCCGGTATTGAGCAGTTCTTC
CDR3aa: CAISAGIEQFF